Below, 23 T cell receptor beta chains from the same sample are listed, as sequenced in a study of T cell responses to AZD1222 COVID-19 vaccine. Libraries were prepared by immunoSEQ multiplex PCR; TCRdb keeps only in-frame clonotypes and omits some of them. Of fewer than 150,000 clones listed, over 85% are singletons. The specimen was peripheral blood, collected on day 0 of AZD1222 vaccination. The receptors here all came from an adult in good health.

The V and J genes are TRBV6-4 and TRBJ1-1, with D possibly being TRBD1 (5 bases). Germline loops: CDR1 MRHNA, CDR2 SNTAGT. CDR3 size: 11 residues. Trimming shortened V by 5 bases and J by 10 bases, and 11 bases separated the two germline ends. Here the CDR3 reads CASSQGGGAFF. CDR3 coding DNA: TGTGCCAGCAGTCAGGGCGGGGGAGCTTTCTTT.

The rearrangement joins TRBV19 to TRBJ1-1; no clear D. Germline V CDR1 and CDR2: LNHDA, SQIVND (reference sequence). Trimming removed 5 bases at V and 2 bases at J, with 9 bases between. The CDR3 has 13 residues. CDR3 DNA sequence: TGTGCCAGTAGTCTGACCTTTAACACTGAAGCTTTCTTT. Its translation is CASSLTFNTEAFF.

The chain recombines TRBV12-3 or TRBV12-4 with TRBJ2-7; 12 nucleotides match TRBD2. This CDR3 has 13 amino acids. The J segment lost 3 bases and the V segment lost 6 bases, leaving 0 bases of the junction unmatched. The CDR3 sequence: CASRTSGGYEQYF. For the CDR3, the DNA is TGTGCCAGCAGGACTAGCGGGGGCTACGAGCAGTACTTC.

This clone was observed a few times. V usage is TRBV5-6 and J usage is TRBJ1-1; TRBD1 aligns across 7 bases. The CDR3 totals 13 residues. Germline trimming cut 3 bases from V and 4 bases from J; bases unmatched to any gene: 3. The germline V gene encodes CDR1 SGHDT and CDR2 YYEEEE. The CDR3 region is CASSWNRGTEAFF. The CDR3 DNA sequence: TGTGCCAGCAGCTGGAACAGGGGCACTGAAGCTTTCTTT.

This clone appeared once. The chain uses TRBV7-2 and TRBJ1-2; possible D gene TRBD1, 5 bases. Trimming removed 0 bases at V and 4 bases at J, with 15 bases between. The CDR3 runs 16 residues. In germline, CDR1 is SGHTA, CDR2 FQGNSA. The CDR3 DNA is TGTGCCAGCAGCTTAGCTTCGAGCAGGGCTTCCTATGGCTACACCTTC. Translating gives CASSLASSRASYGYTF.

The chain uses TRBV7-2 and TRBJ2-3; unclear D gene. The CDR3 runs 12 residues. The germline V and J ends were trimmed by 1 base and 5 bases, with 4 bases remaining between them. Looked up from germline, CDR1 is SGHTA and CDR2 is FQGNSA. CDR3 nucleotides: TGTGCCAGCAGCTTAGTAATAGATACGCAGTATTTT. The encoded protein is CASSLVIDTQYF.

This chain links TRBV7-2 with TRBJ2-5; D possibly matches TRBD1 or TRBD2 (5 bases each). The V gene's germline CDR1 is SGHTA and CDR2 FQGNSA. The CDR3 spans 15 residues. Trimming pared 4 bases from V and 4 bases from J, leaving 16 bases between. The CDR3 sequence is CASSSKVGDGETQYF. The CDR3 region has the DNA TGTGCCAGCAGCTCAAAGGTGGGGGATGGAGAGACCCAGTACTTC.

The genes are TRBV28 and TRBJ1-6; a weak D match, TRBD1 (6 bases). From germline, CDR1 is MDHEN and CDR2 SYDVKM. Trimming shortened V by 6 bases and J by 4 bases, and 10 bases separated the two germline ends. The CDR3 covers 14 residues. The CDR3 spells CASSIRGYNSPLHF. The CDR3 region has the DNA TGTGCCAGCAGCATCAGGGGATATAATTCACCCCTCCACTTT. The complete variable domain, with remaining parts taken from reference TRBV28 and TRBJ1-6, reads DVKVTQSSRYLVKRTGEKVFLECVQDMDHENMFWYRQDPGLGLRLIYFSYDVKMKEKGDIPEGYSVSREKKERFSLILESASTNQTSMYLCASSIRGYNSPLHFGNGTRLTVT.

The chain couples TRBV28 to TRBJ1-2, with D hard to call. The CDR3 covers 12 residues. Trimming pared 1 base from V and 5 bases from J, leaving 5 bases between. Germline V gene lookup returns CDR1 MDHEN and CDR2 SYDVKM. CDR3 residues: CASSLSQYGYTF. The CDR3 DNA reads TGTGCCAGCAGTTTATCTCAGTATGGCTACACCTTC.

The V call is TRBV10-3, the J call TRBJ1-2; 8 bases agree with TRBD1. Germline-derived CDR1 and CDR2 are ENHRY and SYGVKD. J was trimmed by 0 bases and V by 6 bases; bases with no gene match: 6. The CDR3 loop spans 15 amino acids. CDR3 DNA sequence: TGTGCCATCAGGACACCGACAGGGGCTAACTATGGCTACACCTTC. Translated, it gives CAIRTPTGANYGYTF.

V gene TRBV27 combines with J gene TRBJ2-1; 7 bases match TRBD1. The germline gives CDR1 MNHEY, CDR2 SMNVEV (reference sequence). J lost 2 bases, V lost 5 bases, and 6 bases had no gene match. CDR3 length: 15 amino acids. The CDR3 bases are TGTGCCAGCAGTATTCTTGGGACAGCCTACAATGAGCAGTTCTTC. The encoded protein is CASSILGTAYNEQFF.

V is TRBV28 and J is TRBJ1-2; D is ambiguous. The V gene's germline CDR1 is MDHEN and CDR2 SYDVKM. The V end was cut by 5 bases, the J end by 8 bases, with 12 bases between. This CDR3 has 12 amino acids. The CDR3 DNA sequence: TGTGCCAGCAGTCCTCCGCAAAGGGGCTACACCTTC. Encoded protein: CASSPPQRGYTF.

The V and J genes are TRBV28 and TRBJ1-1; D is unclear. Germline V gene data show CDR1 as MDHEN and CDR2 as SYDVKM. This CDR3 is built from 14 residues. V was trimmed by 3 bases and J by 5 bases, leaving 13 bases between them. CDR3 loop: CASSLGRGLTEAFF. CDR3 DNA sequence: TGTGCCAGCAGTTTGGGCCGGGGTTTAACTGAAGCTTTCTTT.

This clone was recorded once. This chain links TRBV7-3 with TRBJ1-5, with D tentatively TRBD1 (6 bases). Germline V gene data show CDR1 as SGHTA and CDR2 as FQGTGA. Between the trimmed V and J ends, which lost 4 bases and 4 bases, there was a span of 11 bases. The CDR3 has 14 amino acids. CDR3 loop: CASSYRVRNQPQHF. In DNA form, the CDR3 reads TGTGCCAGCAGCTACAGGGTTCGAAATCAGCCCCAGCATTTT.

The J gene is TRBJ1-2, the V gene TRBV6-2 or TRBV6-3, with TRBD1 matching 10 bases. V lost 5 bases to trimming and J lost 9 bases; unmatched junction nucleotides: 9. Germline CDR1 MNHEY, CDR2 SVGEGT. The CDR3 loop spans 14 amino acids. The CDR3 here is CASSGRTGGDRYTF. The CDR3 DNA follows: TGTGCCAGCAGTGGAAGGACAGGGGGTGATCGCTACACCTTC.

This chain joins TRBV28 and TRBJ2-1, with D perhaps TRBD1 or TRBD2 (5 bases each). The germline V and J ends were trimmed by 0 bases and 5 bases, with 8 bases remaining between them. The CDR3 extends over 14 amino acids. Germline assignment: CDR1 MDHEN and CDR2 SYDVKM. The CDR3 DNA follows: TGTGCCAGCAGTTTATGGGGACGGAACAATGAGCAGTTCTTC. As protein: CASSLWGRNNEQFF.

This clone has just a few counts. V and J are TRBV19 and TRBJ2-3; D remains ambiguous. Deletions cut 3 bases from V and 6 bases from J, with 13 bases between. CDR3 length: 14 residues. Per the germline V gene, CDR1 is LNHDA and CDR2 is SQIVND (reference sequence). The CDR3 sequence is CASSIWLSGDTQYF. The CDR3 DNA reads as TGTGCCAGTAGTATCTGGCTTTCCGGGGATACGCAGTATTTT.

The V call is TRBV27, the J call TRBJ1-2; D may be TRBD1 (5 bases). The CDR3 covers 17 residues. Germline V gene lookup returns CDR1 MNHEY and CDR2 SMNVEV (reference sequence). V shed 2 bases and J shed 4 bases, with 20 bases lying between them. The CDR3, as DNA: TGTGCCAGCAGTTTAAACGGGCGACAGTCTTCCGCCTATGGCTACACCTTC. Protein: CASSLNGRQSSAYGYTF.

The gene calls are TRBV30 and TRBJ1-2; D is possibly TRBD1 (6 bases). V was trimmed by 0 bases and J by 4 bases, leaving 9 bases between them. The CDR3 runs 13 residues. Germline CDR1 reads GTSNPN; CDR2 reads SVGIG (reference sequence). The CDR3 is CAWSVNRVYGYTF. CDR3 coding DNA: TGTGCCTGGAGTGTAAACAGGGTCTATGGCTACACCTTC.

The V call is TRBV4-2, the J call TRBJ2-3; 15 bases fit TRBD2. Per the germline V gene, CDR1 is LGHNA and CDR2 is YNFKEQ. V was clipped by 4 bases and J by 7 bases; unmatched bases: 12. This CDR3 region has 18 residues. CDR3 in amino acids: CASSLTPAGTSGGYTQYF. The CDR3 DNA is TGTGCCAGCAGCCTGACCCCGGCCGGGACTAGCGGGGGGTATACGCAGTATTTT.

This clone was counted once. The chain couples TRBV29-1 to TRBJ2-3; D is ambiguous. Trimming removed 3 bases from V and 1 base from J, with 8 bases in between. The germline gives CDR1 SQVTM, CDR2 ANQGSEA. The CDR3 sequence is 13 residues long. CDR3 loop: CSVERTGTDTQYF. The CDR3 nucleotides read TGCAGCGTTGAGAGGACGGGCACAGATACGCAGTATTTT.

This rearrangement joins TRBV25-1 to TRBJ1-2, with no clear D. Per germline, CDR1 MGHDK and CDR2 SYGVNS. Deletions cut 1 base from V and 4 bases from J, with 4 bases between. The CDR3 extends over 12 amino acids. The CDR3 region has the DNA TGTGCCAGCAGTGAATCCCTCTATGGCTACACCTTC. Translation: CASSESLYGYTF.

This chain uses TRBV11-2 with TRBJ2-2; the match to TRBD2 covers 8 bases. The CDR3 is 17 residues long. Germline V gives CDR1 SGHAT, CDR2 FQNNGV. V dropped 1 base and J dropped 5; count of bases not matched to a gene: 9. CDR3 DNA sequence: TGTGCCAGCAGCTTAGGAGAAAGCGGGAGAGGTACCGGGGAGCTGTTTTTT. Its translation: CASSLGESGRGTGELFF.